Listed here are 12 T cell receptor beta chains from one sample, sequenced in a study of shared clonotypes between healthy human individuals. Data came from immunoSEQ multiplex PCR; TCRdb stores just in-frame clones and leaves some out. The table shows about 580,000 clones, with roughly 98% occurring only once. The naive CD8 subset, CD45RO-negative cells positively selected for CCR7, excluded terminally differentiated effector memory CD45RA+ cells. Source material: naive CD8+ T cells sorted from blood. These receptors came from a man aged 25 to 45 in good health.

This clone came up once. The genes are TRBV7-8 and TRBJ2-7; D gene ambiguous. The CDR3 has 14 residues. Germline V gene data show CDR1 as SGHVS and CDR2 as FQNEAQ. Trimming took off 1 base at V and 7 bases at J, with 14 bases between the two ends. The CDR3 loop is CASSLGVRLREQYF. CDR3 in DNA: TGTGCCAGCAGCTTAGGAGTACGCCTACGTGAGCAGTACTTC.

This chain uses TRBV14 with TRBJ2-7; maybe TRBD2 (6 bases). The CDR3 runs to 16 residues. In germline, CDR1 is SGHDN, CDR2 FVKESK. V was pared by 3 bases and J by 3 bases, with 18 bases between. Here the CDR3 reads CASSQSFKASDYEQYF. The CDR3 DNA reads TGTGCCAGCAGCCAGAGTTTTAAGGCTAGCGACTACGAGCAGTACTTC.

The sample holds one count of this clone. The CDR3: CASSLVYRGREVDEQFF. The CDR3 coding sequence is TGTGCCAGCAGCTTAGTATATCGAGGGAGAGAGGTCGATGAGCAGTTCTTC. The rearrangement links TRBV11-2 to TRBJ2-1; perhaps TRBD2 as D (5 bases). Germline CDR1 and CDR2: SGHAT and FQNNGV. Trimming took 1 base from V and 8 from J, leaving 21 bases between them. The CDR3 has 17 amino acids.

A remark on this clone: This sample also contains other DNA sequences that code for the same CDR3. V and J are TRBV27 and TRBJ2-1; no firm D call. The CDR3 consists of 13 residues. The germline V gene encodes CDR1 MNHEY and CDR2 SMNVEV (reference sequence). Deletions cut 0 bases from V and 1 base from J, with 1 base between. DNA for the CDR3: TGTGCCAGCAGTTTATCTTCCTACAATGAGCAGTTCTTC. It encodes CASSLSSYNEQFF.

The V call is TRBV27, the J call TRBJ2-7; D unclear. Germline V gives CDR1 MNHEY, CDR2 SMNVEV (reference sequence). CDR3 length: 13 residues. The V end was cut by 5 bases, the J end by 3 bases, with 11 bases between. The DNA for the CDR3 is TGTGCCAGCAGTAGCATCGGTGGCTACGAGCAGTACTTC. Amino acids: CASSSIGGYEQYF.

A remark on this clone: Other DNA sequences within the sample encode an identical CDR3. The J gene is TRBJ2-7, the V gene TRBV14; the match to TRBD1 covers 8 bases. Losses at the gene ends were 3 bases for V and 2 bases for J; bases not matched to a gene: 0. The germline V gene encodes CDR1 SGHDN and CDR2 FVKESK. The CDR3 is made up of 13 amino acids. CDR3 DNA: TGTGCCAGCAGCCAGACAGGGGCCTACGAGCAGTACTTC. The encoded protein is CASSQTGAYEQYF.

The CDR3 DNA sequence: TGCGCCAGCAGTCAGGGAGGTCAGAGCAATCAGCCCCAGCATTTT. It codes for CASSQGGQSNQPQHF. V is TRBV4-3 and J is TRBJ1-5; possible D gene TRBD1, 5 bases. V was cut by 6 bases and J by 1 base, with 13 bases left in between. The CDR3 is 15 amino acids. The V gene's germline CDR1 is LGHNA and CDR2 YSLEER.

V is TRBV5-1 and J is TRBJ2-1; D may be TRBD1 or TRBD2 (6 bases each). There are 12 residues in the CDR3. From germline, CDR1 is SGHRS and CDR2 YFSETQ. The V end was cut by 7 bases, the J end by 2 bases, with 7 bases between. The CDR3 sequence: CASGGPYNEQFF. In DNA, the CDR3 is TGCGCCAGCGGGGGGCCCTACAATGAGCAGTTCTTC.

The J gene is TRBJ1-2, the V gene TRBV10-2; D gene ambiguous. Germline V gives CDR1 WSHSY, CDR2 SAAADI. The CDR3 sequence is 13 residues long. V dropped 3 bases and J dropped 8 bases, with 13 bases sitting between them. CDR3 region: CASSDLGKAGYTF. CDR3 in DNA: TGCGCCAGCAGTGACTTGGGAAAGGCCGGCTACACCTTC.

CDR3 DNA: TGTGCCAGCAGCCATCCGAATAACGGAGAGTTGTACTTC. Its translation is CASSHPNNGELYF. This chain uses TRBV11-2 with TRBJ2-7; D unclear. The V and J ends lost 5 bases and 12 bases respectively, with 20 bases between them. CDR3 length: 13 amino acids. Germline V gene lookup returns CDR1 SGHAT and CDR2 FQNNGV. Based on the CDR3 plus reference TRBV11-2 and TRBJ2-7, the full variable domain is EAGVAQSPRYKIIEKRQSVAFWCNPISGHATLYWYQQILGQGPKLLIQFQNNGVVDDSQLPKDRFSAERLKGVDSTLKIQPAKLEDSAVYLCASSHPNNGELYFGPGTRLTVT.

The gene calls are TRBV7-6 and TRBJ2-1; 10 positions agree with TRBD1. The CDR3 extends over 16 amino acids. In germline, CDR1 is SGHVS, CDR2 FNYEAQ. V lost 6 bases and J lost 9; bases outside the gene matches: 14. The CDR3 spells CASRRDRGPAFGEQFF. CDR3 sequence (DNA): TGTGCCAGCAGACGCGACAGGGGGCCTGCCTTCGGTGAGCAGTTCTTC. Complete variable domain (other parts from reference TRBV7-6 and TRBJ2-1): GAGVSQSPRYKVTKRGQDVALRCDPISGHVSLYWYRQALGQGPEFLTYFNYEAQQDKSGLPNDRFSAERPEGSISTLTIQRTEQRDSAMYRCASRRDRGPAFGEQFFGPGTRLTVL.

This clone occurred once. The chain carries TRBV27 and TRBJ1-1; 9 bases agree with TRBD1. The CDR3 covers 16 residues. CDR1 MNHEY and CDR2 SMNVEV come from the germline V gene (reference sequence). The J segment lost 4 bases and the V segment lost 6 bases, leaving 12 bases of the junction unmatched. The CDR3 spells CASSPQQGARFTEAFF. CDR3 bases: TGTGCCAGCAGCCCTCAACAGGGGGCGCGTTTCACTGAAGCTTTCTTT.